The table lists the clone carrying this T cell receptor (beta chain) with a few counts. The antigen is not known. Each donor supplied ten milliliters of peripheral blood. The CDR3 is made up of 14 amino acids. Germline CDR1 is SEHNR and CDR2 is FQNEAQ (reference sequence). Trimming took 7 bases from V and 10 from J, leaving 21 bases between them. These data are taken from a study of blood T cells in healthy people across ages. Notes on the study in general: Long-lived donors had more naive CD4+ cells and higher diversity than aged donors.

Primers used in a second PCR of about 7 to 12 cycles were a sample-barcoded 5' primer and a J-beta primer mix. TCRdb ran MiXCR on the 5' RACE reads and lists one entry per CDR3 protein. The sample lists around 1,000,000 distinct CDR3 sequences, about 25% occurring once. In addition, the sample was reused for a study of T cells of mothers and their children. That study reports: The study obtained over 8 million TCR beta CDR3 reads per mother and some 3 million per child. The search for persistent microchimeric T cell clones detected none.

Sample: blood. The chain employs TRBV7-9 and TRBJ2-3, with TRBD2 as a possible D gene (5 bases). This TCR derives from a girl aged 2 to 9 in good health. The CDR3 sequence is CASTQGGVWDAQYF. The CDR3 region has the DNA TGTGCCAGCACCCAAGGAGGAGTTTGGGATGCGCAGTATTTT.